The clone carrying this T cell receptor (beta chain) appeared many times. What it binds is not known. The source of the sample is a study of blood T cells in healthy people across ages. A second PCR of about 6 to 11 cycles used a sample-barcoded 5' primer and a J-beta primer mix. Every cDNA molecule bore a tag from a template-switch adaptor containing 12 random nucleotides. TCRdb passed the 5' RACE reads through MiXCR, listing each CDR3 protein once. This table has about 1.5 million distinct CDR3 sequences, 42% appearing once. The trim removed 3 bases at V and 5 bases at J, leaving 2 bases unmatched. This CDR3 has 14 residues. Study-wide results and limits: Older individuals had lower TCR beta diversity per million T cells (the decline was roughly linear). A strong correlation was seen between TCR beta diversity and naive T cell percentage.

The chain has TRBV12-3 or TRBV12-4 and TRBJ1-1; 11 positions match TRBD1. The material sequenced was blood. This TCR came from a woman in her late teens or twenties in good health. Written as DNA, the CDR3 is TGTGCCAGCAGTTTGGACAGGGGGCGGACTGAAGCTTTCTTT. Amino acids: CASSLDRGRTEAFF.